This T cell receptor beta chain was obtained from a study of control samples from healthy donors and cancer patients. The assay was immunoSEQ multiplex PCR, and TCRdb's table has in-frame clones only and misses some. The data contain roughly 120,000 clones, 70% to 90% of them singletons. The V and J ends lost 3 bases and 2 bases, in that order; junction bases with no gene match: 3. From germline, CDR1 is LGHNA and CDR2 YSLEER. The length of the CDR3 is 15 residues. The clonotype comes from a woman aged 65 to 85 in good health. The chain joins TRBV4-3 to TRBJ2-1; TRBD2 aligns across 8 bases. Sample: blood. The CDR3 nucleotides read TGCGCCAGCAGCCAGGGGACTAGGCCCTACAATGAGCAGTTCTTC. It encodes CASSQGTRPYNEQFF.